Given below is one TCR beta chain in context. Its target is not known. Data came from immunoSEQ multiplex PCR; TCRdb stores just in-frame clones and leaves some out. Counted here are roughly 120,000 clones, roughly 88% occurring once; the ten biggest clones make up 4.5% to 6%. The sample is drawn from a study of T cell responses to AZD1222 COVID-19 vaccine. Overall study results and limits: Vaccine-related CD4 TCRs covered spike, predominating at 160-218 and 743-854. Repertoire sampling happened only post peak T cell response. A rise in Spike-specific TCR breadth and depth followed two AZD1222 doses. Clonal diversity may have been underestimated in mostly white British donors.

The CDR3 covers 15 residues. Germline loops: CDR1 KGHSH, CDR2 LQKENI. V was clipped by 5 bases and J by 7 bases, with 20 bases between them. The TCR was taken from an adult in good health. The source was peripheral blood, collected on day 0 of AZD1222 vaccination. J is TRBJ1-2 and V is TRBV18; D is ambiguous. The CDR3 DNA reads TGTGCCAGCTCAGCCCCGGCCCAGGACCCTGGTGGCTACACCTTC. Amino acid sequence: CASSAPAQDPGGYTF.